This TCR beta chain was profiled in a study of blood T cell repertoires in COVID-19. Study information: Both acute and convalescent COVID-19 samples were obtained from the United States, Italy and Spain. From T cells, B-cell-depleted T cells, or PBMCs came the material, which was cDNA or gDNA.

J was trimmed by 5 bases and V by 3 bases; bases with no gene match: 6. Germline V gene sequence: CDR1 LNHDA, CDR2 SQIVND (reference sequence). This CDR3 region has 14 residues. Per the study methods: Reference gene primers were amplified, and this amplification served to estimate nucleated cell counts. Method: immunoSEQ multiplex PCR; TCRdb's copy keeps in-frame clones and lacks some. The V and J calls and clone size are taken from that table; D and trimming were inferred from the DNA. The table lists some 29,000 clones, roughly nine tenths of them singletons. The sample consisted of peripheral blood. This receptor was taken from a human donor in a cohort sampled during active COVID-19. This chain links TRBV19 with TRBJ2-5; 7 bases are shared with TRBD1. CDR3 DNA sequence: TGTGCCAGTAGTATGGCACAGGGGCGCGAGACCCAGTACTTC. It codes for CASSMAQGRETQYF.